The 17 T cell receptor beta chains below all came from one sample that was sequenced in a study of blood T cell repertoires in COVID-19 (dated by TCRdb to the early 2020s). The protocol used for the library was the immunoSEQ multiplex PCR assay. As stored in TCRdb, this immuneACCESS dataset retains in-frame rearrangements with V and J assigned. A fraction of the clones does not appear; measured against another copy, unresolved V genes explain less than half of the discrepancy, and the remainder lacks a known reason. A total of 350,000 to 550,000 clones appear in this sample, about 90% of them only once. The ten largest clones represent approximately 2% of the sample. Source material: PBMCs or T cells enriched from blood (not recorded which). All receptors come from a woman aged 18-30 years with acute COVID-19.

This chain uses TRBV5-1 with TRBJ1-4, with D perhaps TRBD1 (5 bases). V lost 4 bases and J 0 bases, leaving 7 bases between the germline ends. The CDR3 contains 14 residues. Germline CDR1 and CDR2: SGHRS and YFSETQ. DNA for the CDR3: TGCGCCAGCAGCCCGGGGGCAACTAATGAAAAACTGTTTTTT. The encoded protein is CASSPGATNEKLFF.

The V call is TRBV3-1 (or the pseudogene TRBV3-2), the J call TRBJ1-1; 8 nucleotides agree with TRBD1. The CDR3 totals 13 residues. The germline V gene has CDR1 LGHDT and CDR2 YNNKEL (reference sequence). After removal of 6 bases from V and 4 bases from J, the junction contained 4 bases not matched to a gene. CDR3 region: CASRAQGGTEAFF. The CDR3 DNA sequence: TGTGCCAGCAGGGCACAGGGGGGCACTGAAGCTTTCTTT.

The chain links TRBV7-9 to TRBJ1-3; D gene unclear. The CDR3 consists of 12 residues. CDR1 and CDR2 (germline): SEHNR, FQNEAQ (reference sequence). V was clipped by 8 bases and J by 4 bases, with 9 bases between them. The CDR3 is CASGLRGNTIYF. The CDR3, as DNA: TGTGCCAGCGGACTCCGGGGAAACACCATATATTTT.

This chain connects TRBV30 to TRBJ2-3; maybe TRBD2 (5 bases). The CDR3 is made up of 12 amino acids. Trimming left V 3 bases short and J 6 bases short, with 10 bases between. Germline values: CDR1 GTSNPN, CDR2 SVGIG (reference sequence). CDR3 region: CAWSDSVDTQYF. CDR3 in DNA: TGTGCCTGGAGCGATAGCGTGGATACGCAGTATTTT. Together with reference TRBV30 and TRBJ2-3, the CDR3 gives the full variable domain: SQTIHQWPATLVQPVGSPLSLECTVEGTSNPNLYWYRQAAGRGLQLLFYSVGIGQISSEVPQNLSASRPQDRQFILSSKKLLLSDSGFYLCAWSDSVDTQYFGPGTRLTVL.

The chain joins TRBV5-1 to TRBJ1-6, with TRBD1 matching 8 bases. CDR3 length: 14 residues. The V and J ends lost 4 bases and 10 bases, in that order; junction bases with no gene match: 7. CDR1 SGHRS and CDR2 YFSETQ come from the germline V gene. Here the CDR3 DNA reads TGCGCCAGCAGCGACGGACAGGGCAGGTCACCCCTCCACTTT. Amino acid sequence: CASSDGQGRSPLHF.

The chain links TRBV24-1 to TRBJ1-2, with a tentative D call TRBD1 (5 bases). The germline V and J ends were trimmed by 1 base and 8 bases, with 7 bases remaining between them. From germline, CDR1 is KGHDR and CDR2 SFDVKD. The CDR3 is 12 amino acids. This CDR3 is CATSDLRGGYTF. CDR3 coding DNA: TGTGCCACCAGTGATTTAAGGGGAGGCTACACCTTC.

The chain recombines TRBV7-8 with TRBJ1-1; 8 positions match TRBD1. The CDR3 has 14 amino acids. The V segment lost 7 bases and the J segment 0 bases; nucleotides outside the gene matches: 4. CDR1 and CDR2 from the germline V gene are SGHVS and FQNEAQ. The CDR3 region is CASKRQGMNTEAFF. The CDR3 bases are TGTGCCAGCAAAAGACAGGGGATGAACACTGAAGCTTTCTTT.

CDR3 sequence (DNA): TGCGCCAGCAGTTTGAGGCCGAACACTGAAGCTTTCTTT. It encodes CASSLRPNTEAFF. The chain employs TRBV10-1 and TRBJ1-1; D remains ambiguous. The V gene's germline CDR1 is WNHNN and CDR2 SYGVQD (reference sequence). Trimming removed 5 bases at V and 1 base at J, with 8 bases between. CDR3 length: 13 residues.

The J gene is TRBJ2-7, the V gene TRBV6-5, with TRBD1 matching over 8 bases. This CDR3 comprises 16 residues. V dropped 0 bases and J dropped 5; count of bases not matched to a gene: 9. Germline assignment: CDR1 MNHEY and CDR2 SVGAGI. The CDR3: CASSYSTLAGGDEQYF. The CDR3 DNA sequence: TGTGCCAGCAGTTACTCGACTTTAGCAGGGGGCGACGAGCAGTACTTC.

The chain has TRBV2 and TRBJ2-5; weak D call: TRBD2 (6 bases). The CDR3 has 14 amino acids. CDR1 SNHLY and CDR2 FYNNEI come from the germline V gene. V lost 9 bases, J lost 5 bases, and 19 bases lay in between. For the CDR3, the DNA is TGTGCCAGTTCCTACGGGGGTGGGTCGGAGACCCAGTACTTC. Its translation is CASSYGGGSETQYF.

CDR3 loop: CASSPWDRGGEKLFF. As DNA, the CDR3 is TGTGCCAGCAGTCCATGGGACAGGGGAGGTGAAAAACTGTTTTTT. The chain is built from TRBV28 and TRBJ1-4; 10 bases are a match to TRBD1. The CDR3 sequence is 15 residues long. Germline loops: CDR1 MDHEN, CDR2 SYDVKM. After removal of 5 bases from V and 7 bases from J, the junction contained 7 bases not matched to a gene.

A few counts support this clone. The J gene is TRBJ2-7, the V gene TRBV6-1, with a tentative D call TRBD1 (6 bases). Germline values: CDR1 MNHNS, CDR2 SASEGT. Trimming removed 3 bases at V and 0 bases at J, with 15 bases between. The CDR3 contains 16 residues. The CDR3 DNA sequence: TGTGCCAGCAGTGATAGGGGTAGGGGGAGCTCCTACGAGCAGTACTTC. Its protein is CASSDRGRGSSYEQYF.

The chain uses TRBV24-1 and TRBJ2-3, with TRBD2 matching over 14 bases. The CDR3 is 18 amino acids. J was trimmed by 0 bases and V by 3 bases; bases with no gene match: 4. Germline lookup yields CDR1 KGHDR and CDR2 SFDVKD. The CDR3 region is CATSDPGLAGASTDTQYF. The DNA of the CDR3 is TGTGCCACCAGTGATCCGGGACTAGCGGGAGCTAGCACAGATACGCAGTATTTT.

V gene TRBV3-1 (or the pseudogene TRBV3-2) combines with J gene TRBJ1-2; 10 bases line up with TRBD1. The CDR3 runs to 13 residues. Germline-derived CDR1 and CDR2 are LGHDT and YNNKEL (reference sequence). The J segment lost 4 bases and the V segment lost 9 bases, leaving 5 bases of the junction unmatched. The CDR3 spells CASYGTGVYGYTF. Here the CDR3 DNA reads TGTGCCAGTTACGGGACAGGGGTCTATGGCTACACCTTC.

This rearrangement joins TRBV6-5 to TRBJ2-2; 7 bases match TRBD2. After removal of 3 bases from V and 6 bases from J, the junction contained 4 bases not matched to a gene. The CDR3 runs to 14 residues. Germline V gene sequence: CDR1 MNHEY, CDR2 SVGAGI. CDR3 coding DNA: TGTGCCAGCAGTTATGGACTAGTCCCCGGGGAGCTGTTTTTT. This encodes CASSYGLVPGELFF.

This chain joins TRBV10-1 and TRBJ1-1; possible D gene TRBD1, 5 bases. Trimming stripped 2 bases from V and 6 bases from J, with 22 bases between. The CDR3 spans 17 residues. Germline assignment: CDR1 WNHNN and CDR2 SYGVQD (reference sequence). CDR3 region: CASSEGPGRTAGAEAFF. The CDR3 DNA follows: TGCGCCAGCAGTGAGGGTCCAGGGAGGACTGCGGGGGCTGAAGCTTTCTTT.

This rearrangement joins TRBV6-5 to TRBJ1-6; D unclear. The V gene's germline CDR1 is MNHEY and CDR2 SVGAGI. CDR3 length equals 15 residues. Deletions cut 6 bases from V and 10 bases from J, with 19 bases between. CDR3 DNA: TGTGCCAGCAGCCTAGCCCGAAGTGGCAAATCACCCCTCCACTTT. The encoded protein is CASSLARSGKSPLHF.